This TCR beta chain was captured in a study of blood T cell repertoires in COVID-19. Study background: T cells, B-cell-depleted T cells, or PBMCs provided the cDNA or gDNA that served as material.

In the authors' workflow: Nucleated cell counts were estimated from reference gene primer amplification. TCRdb keeps only in-frame clones here, not all; method: immunoSEQ multiplex PCR. For V, J and clone size, that table is used; D and trimming come from the DNA. Of about 300,000 clones in the sample, 85% were seen once. Grouping used clinical history reported by participants in a survey and questionnaire. Sequencing input: PBMCs or T cells enriched from blood (not recorded which). This clonotype was sampled from a woman aged 25 to 39 who had been exposed to COVID-19.

The CDR3 region has the DNA TGTGCCAGCAGTGGGACAGGGGATGGCTACACCTTC. Protein: CASSGTGDGYTF. The chain is built from TRBV6-6 and TRBJ1-2, with 10 bases lining up with TRBD1. Germline CDR1 MNHNY, CDR2 SVGAGI (reference sequence). V shed 5 bases, J shed 6 bases, and the junction held 0 bases outside the gene matches. CDR3 length: 12 residues.